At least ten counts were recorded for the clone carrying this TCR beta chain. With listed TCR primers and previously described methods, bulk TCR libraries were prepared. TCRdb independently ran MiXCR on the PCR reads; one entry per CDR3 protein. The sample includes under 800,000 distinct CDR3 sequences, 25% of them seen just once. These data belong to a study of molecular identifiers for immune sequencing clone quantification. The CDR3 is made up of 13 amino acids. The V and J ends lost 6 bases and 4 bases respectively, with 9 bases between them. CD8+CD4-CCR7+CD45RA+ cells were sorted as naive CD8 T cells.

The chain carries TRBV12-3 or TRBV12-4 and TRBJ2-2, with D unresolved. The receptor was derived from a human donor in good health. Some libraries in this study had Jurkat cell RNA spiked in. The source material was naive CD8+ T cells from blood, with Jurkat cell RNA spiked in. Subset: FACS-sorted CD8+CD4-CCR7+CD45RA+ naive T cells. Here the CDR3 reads CASSLYSTGELFF. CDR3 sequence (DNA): TGTGCCAGCAGCCTCTATAGCACCGGGGAGCTGTTTTTT.